This section outlines one T cell receptor (beta chain) sequence together with its context. The source of the sample is a study of blood T cell repertoires in COVID-19. Data came from immunoSEQ multiplex PCR; TCRdb stores just in-frame clones and leaves some out. The data show approximately 210,000 clones, with roughly 86% seen just once and less than 6.5% held by the top ten. V shed 3 bases and J 0 bases; nucleotides not matched to a gene: 7. The CDR3 spans 19 residues. Per germline, CDR1 SGHRS and CDR2 YFSETQ. Sequenced material: peripheral blood. The source of this sequence is a woman between 70 and 85 years old with active or convalescent COVID-19. J is TRBJ2-3 and V is TRBV5-1; 16 bases line up with TRBD2. The CDR3 region is CASSSGLAGGKPSTDTQYF. The CDR3 DNA is TGCGCCAGCAGCTCGGGACTAGCGGGAGGGAAACCTAGCACAGATACGCAGTATTTT.